These T cell receptor beta chains were read from a single sample in a study of T cell responses to AZD1222 COVID-19 vaccine. Clones were read by immunoSEQ multiplex PCR, and TCRdb kept only the in-frame ones, dropping some. The sample records about 150,000 clones, about 91% being singletons. This specimen consisted of peripheral blood, obtained on day 0 of AZD1222 vaccination. The receptors derive from an adult in good health. Each CDR3 is given with its conserved first and last residue. A D gene is named only where the DNA matches it firmly. Expanded clones get a size class; other rows say once, few or many, or leave the size out.

j_call	v_call	d_call	clone_size	cdr3_nt	cdr3_aa
TRBJ2-1	TRBV6-5	TRBD2	NA	TGTGCCAGCAGCCGGACTAGCGGTTACAATGAGCAGTTCTTC	CASSRTSGYNEQFF
TRBJ1-6	TRBV7-3	NA	NA	TGTGCCAGCAGCCCCACCTCTGGTAATTCACCCCTCCACTTT	CASSPTSGNSPLHF
TRBJ2-7	TRBV27	TRBD1	once	TGTGCCAGCAGTTTATCGGGTCAGGGGGACTACGAGCAGTACTTC	CASSLSGQGDYEQYF
TRBJ1-5	TRBV5-8	TRBD1	NA	TGTGCCAGCAGCTGGGACAGGGGAAGGGATAGCAATCAGCCCCAGCATTTT	CASSWDRGRDSNQPQHF
TRBJ2-6	TRBV30	NA	NA	TGTGCCTGGAGCCGAGGACGGACCACATTCGGATCACGGGTCCTGACTTTC	CAWSRGRTTFGSRVLTF
TRBJ1-5	TRBV19	TRBD1	NA	TGTGCCAGTAGAACCCGGGGACAGACAATAGAACGCAATCAGCCCCAGCATTTT	CASRTRGQTIERNQPQHF
TRBJ1-6	TRBV5-8	TRBD1	NA	TGTGCCAGCAGCTCGGGACAGGGTGTGTCACCCCTCCACTTT	CASSSGQGVSPLHF
TRBJ1-2	TRBV6-5	NA	NA	TGTGCCAGCGGGGGGGTAGACTATGGCTACACCTTC	CASGGVDYGYTF
TRBJ2-4	TRBV29-1	TRBD2	NA	TGCAGCGGGACTGGGGGAGGGGACATTCAGTACTTC	CSGTGGGDIQYF
TRBJ2-1	TRBV15	NA	NA	TGTGCCACCAGCACCTATTCGGGGGTGGGGGAGCAGTTCTTC	CATSTYSGVGEQFF
TRBJ1-2	TRBV11-3	TRBD1	NA	TGTGCCAGCAGCTTAGCACAGGGGATGGAGTATGGCTACACCTTC	CASSLAQGMEYGYTF
TRBJ2-2	TRBV12-5	TRBD2	NA	TGTGCTAGTGGCCGCGGGACTAGCGGGAGTCTGGACACCGGGGAGCTGTTTTTT	CASGRGTSGSLDTGELFF
TRBJ1-2	TRBV4-2	NA	NA	TGTGCCAGCAGCCAAGAACGGACCTATGGCTACACCTTC	CASSQERTYGYTF
TRBJ2-7	TRBV5-4	NA	NA	TGTGCCAGCAGCGGGACACAGGGAAGCCGCTACGAGCAGTACTTC	CASSGTQGSRYEQYF
TRBJ2-1	TRBV4-3	TRBD2	NA	TGCGCCAGCAGCCAAGATATGCCCAGCGGGAGTAATGAGCAGTTCTTC	CASSQDMPSGSNEQFF
TRBJ2-1	TRBV14	TRBD1	NA	TGTGCCAGCAGCCAAGTCCAGGGGGCAGGCAATGAGCAGTTCTTC	CASSQVQGAGNEQFF
TRBJ1-4	TRBV29-1	NA	NA	TGCAGCGTTGCAGGCAGAGCGGGGCGAGGTAATGAAAAACTGTTTTTT	CSVAGRAGRGNEKLFF
TRBJ2-7	TRBV11-3	NA	NA	TGTGCCAGCAGCCCTTATGGCACAGACGACGAGCAGTACTTC	CASSPYGTDDEQYF
TRBJ2-2	TRBV9	TRBD2	NA	TGTGCCAGCAGTGCCGGGACTAGCGGGACGGTAAGAGGCACCGGGGAGCTGTTTTTT	CASSAGTSGTVRGTGELFF
TRBJ1-2	TRBV5-6	NA	many	TGTGCCAGCAGCTCGATGACAGGCTCCAACCTTAACTATGGCTACACCTTC	CASSSMTGSNLNYGYTF
TRBJ2-6	TRBV12-3/TRBV12-4	NA	NA	TGTGCCAGCAGTTTGTCCGGGGCCAACGTCCTGACTTTC	CASSLSGANVLTF
TRBJ2-1	TRBV5-4	TRBD2	NA	TGTGCCAGCAGCACCGGGACTACTTACAATGAGCAGTTCTTC	CASSTGTTYNEQFF
TRBJ1-2	TRBV29-1	NA	NA	TGCAGCGTTGAAGATCCTAGGGACAACTATGGCTACACCTTC	CSVEDPRDNYGYTF
TRBJ2-3	TRBV6-4	TRBD2	NA	TGTGCCAGCAGTAGCGGGAGAGAGACAGATACGCAGTATTTT	CASSSGRETDTQYF
TRBJ1-5	TRBV30	TRBD1	NA	TGTGCCTGGAGTCGGGGACAGCTTAATCAGCCCCAGCATTTT	CAWSRGQLNQPQHF
TRBJ1-2	TRBV7-2	TRBD1	NA	TGTGCCAGCAGCCCGACAGGGTCGGGGTATGGCTACACCTTC	CASSPTGSGYGYTF
TRBJ2-1	TRBV29-1	NA	once	TGCAGCGCTGCCTCGGACAATGAGCAGTTCTTC	CSAASDNEQFF
TRBJ2-6	TRBV5-4	NA	NA	TGTGCCAGCAGTCGGGACTCTCACTCTGGGGCCAACGTCCTGACTTTC	CASSRDSHSGANVLTF
TRBJ1-1	TRBV19	TRBD1	NA	TGTGCCAGTCTTGTGGGAGGACAGGGTACTGAAGCTTTCTTT	CASLVGGQGTEAFF
TRBJ2-1	TRBV5-1	TRBD2	NA	TGCGCCAGCAGCTTGACTAGCGGGAGCAATGAGCAGTTCTTC	CASSLTSGSNEQFF
TRBJ1-4	TRBV7-9	TRBD1	NA	TGTGCCAGCAGCTTCGACAGGGCACTGTTTTTT	CASSFDRALFF
TRBJ1-2	TRBV27	NA	NA	TGTGCCAGCAGTTACCTAACCAGGGGCGAAAACTATGGCTACACCTTC	CASSYLTRGENYGYTF
TRBJ1-3	TRBV11-2	NA	once	TGTGCCAGCAGCCTAGGGTGGGGACGGCGGGCTGGAAACACCATATATTTT	CASSLGWGRRAGNTIYF
TRBJ2-7	TRBV5-3	NA	NA	TGTGCCAGAAGTTCCCCGGTCGGCGGGAAGGACGAGCAGTACTTC	CARSSPVGGKDEQYF
TRBJ2-2	TRBV7-9	NA	NA	TGTGCCAGCAGCTTAGGGAACAGGAGGAACACCGGGGAGCTGTTTTTT	CASSLGNRRNTGELFF
TRBJ1-4	TRBV28	NA	NA	TGTGCCAGCATTAACGGCCGCAATGAAAAACTGTTTTTT	CASINGRNEKLFF
TRBJ1-4	TRBV4-2	NA	NA	TGTGCCAGCAGCCGGATGGGTGAAAAACTGTTTTTT	CASSRMGEKLFF
TRBJ2-7	TRBV9	TRBD2	once	TGTGCCAGCAGCGTGGGGGAGGGAAGCGTTATCTCCTACGAGCAGTACTTC	CASSVGEGSVISYEQYF
TRBJ1-4	TRBV4-1	NA	NA	TGCGCCAGCAGCCATTGGACAGACCCAACTAATGAAAAACTGTTTTTT	CASSHWTDPTNEKLFF
TRBJ1-2	TRBV19	NA	NA	TGTGCCAGTAGTATAGTTAACCAGGGACGGTATGGCTACACCTTC	CASSIVNQGRYGYTF
TRBJ2-3	TRBV6-4	TRBD2	NA	TGTGCCAGCAGTGACGGGAGGGACACAGATACGCAGTATTTT	CASSDGRDTDTQYF
TRBJ2-5	TRBV6-2/TRBV6-3	NA	NA	TGTGCCAGCAGTTTAATCCCAGAGACCCAGTACTTC	CASSLIPETQYF
TRBJ1-4	TRBV9	TRBD1	NA	TGTGCCAGCAGCCCGGGACAGCCGAATGAAAAACTGTTTTTT	CASSPGQPNEKLFF
TRBJ2-1	TRBV9	TRBD2	NA	TGTGCCAGCAGCGTAGGAACTAGCGGCTATACCCTCCGGGGTAATGAGCAGTTCTTC	CASSVGTSGYTLRGNEQFF
TRBJ2-1	TRBV6-2/TRBV6-3	TRBD2	NA	TGTGCCAGCAGTTACCGAGCGGGAGAGGGGAATGAGCAGTTCTTC	CASSYRAGEGNEQFF
TRBJ2-1	TRBV29-1	TRBD2	NA	TGCAGCGTTTGGCTAGCGGGAGGGGGTTCCTACAATGAGCAGTTCTTC	CSVWLAGGGSYNEQFF
TRBJ2-3	TRBV13	NA	NA	TGTGCCAGCAGCACCGGACAGACCGGCACAGATACGCAGTATTTT	CASSTGQTGTDTQYF
TRBJ2-2	TRBV19	NA	NA	TGTGCCAGTAGTGGGTTGTGGGACACCGGGGAGCTGTTTTTT	CASSGLWDTGELFF
TRBJ1-2	TRBV19	NA	NA	TGTGCCAGTAGTATGATTGGATTCGACCGCGCTAACTATGGCTACACCTTC	CASSMIGFDRANYGYTF
TRBJ2-1	TRBV28	NA	NA	TGTGCCAGCAGAGGGGGGGGGCCCTACTACAATGAGCAGTTCTTC	CASRGGGPYYNEQFF